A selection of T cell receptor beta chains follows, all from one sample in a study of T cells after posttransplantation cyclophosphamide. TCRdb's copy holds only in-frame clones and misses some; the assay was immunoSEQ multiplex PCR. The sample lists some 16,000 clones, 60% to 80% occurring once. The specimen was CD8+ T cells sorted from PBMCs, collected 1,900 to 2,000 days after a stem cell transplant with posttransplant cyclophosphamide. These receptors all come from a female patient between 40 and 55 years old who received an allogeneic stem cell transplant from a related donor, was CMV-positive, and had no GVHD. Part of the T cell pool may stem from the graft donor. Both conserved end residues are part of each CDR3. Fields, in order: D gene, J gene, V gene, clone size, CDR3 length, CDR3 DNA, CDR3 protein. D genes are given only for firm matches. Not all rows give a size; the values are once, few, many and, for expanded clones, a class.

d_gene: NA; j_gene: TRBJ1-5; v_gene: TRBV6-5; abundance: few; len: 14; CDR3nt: TGTGCCAGCAGCCACGACAGGCCCAATCAGCCCCAGCATTTT; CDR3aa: CASSHDRPNQPQHF
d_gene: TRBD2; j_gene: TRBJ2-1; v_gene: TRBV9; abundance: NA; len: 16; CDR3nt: TGTGCCAGCAGCACCCGGACTAGCGGGGTGCGGAATGAGCAGTTCTTC; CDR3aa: CASSTRTSGVRNEQFF
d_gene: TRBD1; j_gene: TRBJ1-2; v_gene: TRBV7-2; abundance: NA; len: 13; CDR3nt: TGTGCCAGCAGCAACTCAGGGGGTGGTGGCTACACCTTC; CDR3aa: CASSNSGGGGYTF
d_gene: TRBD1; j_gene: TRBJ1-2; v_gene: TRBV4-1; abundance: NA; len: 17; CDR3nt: TGCGCCAGCAGCCAAGAAGAGTGGACAGGGGGCGACTATGGCTACACCTTC; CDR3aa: CASSQEEWTGGDYGYTF
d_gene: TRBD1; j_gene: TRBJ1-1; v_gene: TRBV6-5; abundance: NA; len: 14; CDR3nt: TGTGCCAGCAGACGACAGGGAGCGGCCACTGAAGCTTTCTTT; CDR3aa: CASRRQGAATEAFF
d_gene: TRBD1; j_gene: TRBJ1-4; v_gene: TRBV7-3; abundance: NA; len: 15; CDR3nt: TGTGCCAGCAGCGAAAACGGACAGGACGGCGAAAAACTGTTTTTT; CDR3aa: CASSENGQDGEKLFF
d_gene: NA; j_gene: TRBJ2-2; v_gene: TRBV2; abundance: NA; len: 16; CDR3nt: TGTGCCAGCAGTGTAGGGGACAAAGCGAACACCGGGGAGCTGTTTTTT; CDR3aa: CASSVGDKANTGELFF
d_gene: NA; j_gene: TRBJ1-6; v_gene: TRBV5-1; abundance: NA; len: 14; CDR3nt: TGCGCCAGCAGCTCCAAATTGACAGGTTCACCCCTCCACTTT; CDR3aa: CASSSKLTGSPLHF
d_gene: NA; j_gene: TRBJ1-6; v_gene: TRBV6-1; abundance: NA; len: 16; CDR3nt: TGTGCCAGCAGTGAACTGGGGGCAGAGTATAATTCACCCCTCCACTTT; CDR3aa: CASSELGAEYNSPLHF
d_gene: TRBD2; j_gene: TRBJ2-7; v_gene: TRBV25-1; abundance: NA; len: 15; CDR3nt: TGTGCCAGCAGTGATCCCGCGGGGGGTGTGTACGAGCAGTACTTC; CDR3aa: CASSDPAGGVYEQYF
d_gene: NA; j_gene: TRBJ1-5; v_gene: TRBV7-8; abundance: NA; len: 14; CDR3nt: TGTGCCAGCAGCTTAGGCTATAGCAATCAGCCCCAGCATTTT; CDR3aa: CASSLGYSNQPQHF
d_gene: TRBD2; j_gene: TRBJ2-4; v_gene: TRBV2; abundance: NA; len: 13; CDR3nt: TGTGCCAGCAGTTGGACTAGGGAAAACATTCAGTACTTC; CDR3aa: CASSWTRENIQYF
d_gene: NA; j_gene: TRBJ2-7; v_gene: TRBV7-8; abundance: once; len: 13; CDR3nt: TGTGCCAGCAGCACTAAGGACTTCTACGAGCAGTACTTC; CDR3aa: CASSTKDFYEQYF
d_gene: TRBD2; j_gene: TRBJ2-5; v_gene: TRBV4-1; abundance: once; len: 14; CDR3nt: TGCGCCAGCAGCCCGACTAGCGGGGGGCCACACCAGTACTTC; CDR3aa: CASSPTSGGPHQYF
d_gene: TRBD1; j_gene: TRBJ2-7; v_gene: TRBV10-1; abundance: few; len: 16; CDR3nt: TGCGCCAGCAGTTCAATCCAGGGGGCGTCTAAATACGAGCAGTACTTC; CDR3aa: CASSSIQGASKYEQYF
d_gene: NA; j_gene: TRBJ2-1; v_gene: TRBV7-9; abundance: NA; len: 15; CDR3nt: TGTGCCAGCAGCTTAGGACAGGTTACCTACAATGAGCAGTTCTTC; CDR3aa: CASSLGQVTYNEQFF
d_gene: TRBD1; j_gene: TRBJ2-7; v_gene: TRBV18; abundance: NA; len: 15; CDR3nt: TGTGCCAGCTCACCTGACAGGGTAAGCTCCTACGAGCAGTACTTC; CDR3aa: CASSPDRVSSYEQYF
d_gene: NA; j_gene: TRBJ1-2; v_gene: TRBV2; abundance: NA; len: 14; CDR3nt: TGTGCCAGCAGGGGGGCAGGGCGTCACTATGGCTACACCTTC; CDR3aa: CASRGAGRHYGYTF
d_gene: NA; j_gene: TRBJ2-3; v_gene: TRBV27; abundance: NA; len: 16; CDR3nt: TGTGCCAGCAGTTTATCGGCCGGGGATGGCACAGATACGCAGTATTTT; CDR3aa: CASSLSAGDGTDTQYF
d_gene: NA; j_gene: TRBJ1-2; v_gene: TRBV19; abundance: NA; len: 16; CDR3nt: TGTGCCAGTACCCATTGGGGGCGGGGGCGCTTCTATGGCTACACCTTC; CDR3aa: CASTHWGRGRFYGYTF
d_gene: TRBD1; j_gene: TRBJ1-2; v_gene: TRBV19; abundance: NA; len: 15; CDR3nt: TGTGCCAGTAGTACCGGGGACAGCCGCTTATATGGCTACACCTTC; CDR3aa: CASSTGDSRLYGYTF
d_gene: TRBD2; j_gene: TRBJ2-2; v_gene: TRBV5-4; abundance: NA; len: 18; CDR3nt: TGTGCCAGCAGCCAAGATCTAGCGGGGGGCTCGAACACCGGGGAGCTGTTTTTT; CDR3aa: CASSQDLAGGSNTGELFF
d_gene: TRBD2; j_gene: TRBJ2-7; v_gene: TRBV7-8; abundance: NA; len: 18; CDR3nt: TGTGCCAGCAGCTCCCCGTTGGGGGGGACTAGCGGGGCCTACGAGCAGTACTTC; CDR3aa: CASSSPLGGTSGAYEQYF
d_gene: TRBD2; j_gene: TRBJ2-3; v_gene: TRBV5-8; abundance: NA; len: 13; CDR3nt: TGTGCCAGCAGCCCCACGGGGGGGGCTACGCAGTATTTT; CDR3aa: CASSPTGGATQYF
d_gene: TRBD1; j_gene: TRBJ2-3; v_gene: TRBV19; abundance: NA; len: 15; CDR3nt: TGTGCCAGTAGTATGAGGGGGACAGGGACAGATACGCAGTATTTT; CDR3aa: CASSMRGTGTDTQYF
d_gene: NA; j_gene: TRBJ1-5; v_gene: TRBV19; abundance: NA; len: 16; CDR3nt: TGTGCCAGTAGTATACTCCCCTGGGAGGGAGTGCAGCCCCAGCATTTT; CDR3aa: CASSILPWEGVQPQHF
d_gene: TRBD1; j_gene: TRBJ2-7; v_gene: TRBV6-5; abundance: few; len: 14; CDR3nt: TGTGCCAGCAGGTCCGGGTCAGGGGGACACGAGCAGTACTTC; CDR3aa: CASRSGSGGHEQYF
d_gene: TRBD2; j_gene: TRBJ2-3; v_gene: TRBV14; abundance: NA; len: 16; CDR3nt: TGTGCCAGCAGCCAAGTGGGGGGACTAGCGGGAGATACGCAGTATTTT; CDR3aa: CASSQVGGLAGDTQYF
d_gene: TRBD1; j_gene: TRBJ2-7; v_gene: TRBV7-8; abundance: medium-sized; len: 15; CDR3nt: TGTGCCAGCAGCTTAGCCCCGGGACAGGGCGGCGAGCAGTACTTC; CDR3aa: CASSLAPGQGGEQYF
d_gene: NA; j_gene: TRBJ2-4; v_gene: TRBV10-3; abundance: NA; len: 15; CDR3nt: TGTGCCATCAGTGGGCAGGTCCTAGCCAAAAACATTCAGTACTTC; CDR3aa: CAISGQVLAKNIQYF